The rows below give T cell receptor beta chains drawn from one sample of a study of blood T cell repertoires in COVID-19. Some clones are missing from TCRdb's copy, which holds only in-frame ones; the method was immunoSEQ multiplex PCR. Counted here are 95,000 to 110,000 clones, 80% to 85% occurring once; the ten biggest clones make up 4% to 5.5%. The sample consisted of peripheral blood. These receptor sequences come from a man aged 65 to 85 with acute or convalescent COVID-19. Both conserved end residues are part of each CDR3. A D gene is named only where the DNA matches it firmly. Where a row states a size, it is once, few, many or the class of an expanded clone; other rows omit it.

d_call j_call cdr3_length clone_size v_call cdr3_aa cdr3_nt
TRBD1 TRBJ1-2 13 - TRBV12-3/TRBV12-4 CASSPDRGYGYTF TGTGCCAGCAGCCCCGACAGGGGCTATGGCTACACCTTC
TRBD1 TRBJ1-5 15 - TRBV6-5 CASSWTGTGDQPQHF TGTGCCAGCAGTTGGACAGGGACGGGGGATCAGCCCCAGCATTTT
TRBD1 TRBJ2-5 15 - TRBV2 CASSPGPDRGQTQYF TGTGCCAGCAGTCCTGGGCCGGACAGGGGACAGACCCAGTACTTC
TRBD2 TRBJ2-3 16 - TRBV19 CASTGLAGGRGDTQYF TGTGCCAGTACTGGACTAGCGGGGGGTCGGGGAGATACGCAGTATTTT
- TRBJ1-1 14 - TRBV11-2 CATTAGAGPTEAFF TGTGCCACCACGGCGGGGGCGGGTCCCACTGAAGCTTTCTTT
TRBD2 TRBJ2-5 16 - TRBV19 CASSTDSSGGVETQYF TGTGCCAGTAGTACAGATTCTAGCGGGGGAGTAGAGACCCAGTACTTC
- TRBJ1-4 15 - TRBV10-2 CASSDLGGGDEKLFF TGCGCCAGCAGTGATCTGGGGGGGGGCGATGAAAAACTGTTTTTT
TRBD1 TRBJ1-5 17 - TRBV19 CASREQGRLRGNQPQHF TGTGCCAGTAGAGAACAGGGGAGGTTACGAGGCAATCAGCCCCAGCATTTT
TRBD1 TRBJ2-5 14 - TRBV5-4 CASSLGTGKETQYF TGTGCCAGCAGCTTGGGGACAGGGAAAGAGACCCAGTACTTC
TRBD1 TRBJ1-6 15 - TRBV18 CASSPPGGMVSPLHF TGTGCCAGCTCACCGCCAGGGGGCATGGTTTCACCCCTCCACTTT
- TRBJ1-1 13 - TRBV18 CASSPSEGTEAFF TGTGCCAGCTCACCTTCGGAGGGGACTGAAGCTTTCTTT
- TRBJ2-5 13 - TRBV12-3/TRBV12-4 CASSYRPEGTQYF TGTGCCAGCAGTTACAGACCGGAGGGGACCCAGTACTTC
- TRBJ1-3 16 - TRBV19 CASTSSDSSSGNTIYF TGTGCCAGTACTTCGTCGGACTCGAGCTCTGGAAACACCATATATTTT
TRBD1 TRBJ2-7 15 many TRBV5-1 CASSLKLEGAHEQYF TGCGCCAGCAGCTTGAAGTTAGAGGGGGCCCACGAGCAGTACTTC
TRBD1 TRBJ2-2 15 - TRBV10-3 CAMGPGQANTGELFF TGTGCCATGGGACCAGGACAGGCGAACACCGGGGAGCTGTTTTTT
- TRBJ2-3 16 - TRBV6-5 CASSYSISSTTDTQYF TGTGCCAGCAGTTACTCGATTAGTTCCACCACAGATACGCAGTATTTT
- TRBJ2-1 13 - TRBV7-7 CASSLSGNNEQFF TGTGCTAGCAGCTTATCGGGAAATAATGAGCAGTTCTTC
TRBD2 TRBJ2-3 18 - TRBV27 CASSLYIGGGSFTDTQYF TGTGCCAGCAGTTTATATATCGGCGGGGGGAGCTTCACAGATACGCAGTATTTT
TRBD1 TRBJ2-3 16 - TRBV7-3 CASSSSGTGGPDTQYF TGTGCCAGCAGCTCGTCCGGGACAGGGGGGCCAGATACGCAGTATTTT
TRBD1 TRBJ1-5 14 - TRBV19 CATQGTGGFQPQHF TGTGCCACCCAGGGGACAGGGGGTTTTCAGCCCCAGCATTTT
- TRBJ2-7 12 - TRBV6-5 CASSPQAGEQYF TGTGCCAGCAGTCCCCAGGCGGGGGAGCAGTACTTC
- TRBJ1-5 15 - TRBV15 CATRDRRSGNQPQHF TGTGCCACCAGGGACAGACGCTCCGGCAATCAGCCCCAGCATTTT
TRBD1 TRBJ2-3 16 - TRBV27 CASSPYRGLSTDTQYF TGTGCCAGCAGTCCCTACAGGGGTCTAAGCACAGATACGCAGTATTTT
- TRBJ2-7 14 - TRBV15 CATSSLQGPYEQYF TGTGCCACCAGCAGCCTACAGGGCCCCTACGAGCAGTACTTC
TRBD1 TRBJ1-4 14 - TRBV7-9 CASSLATGAAKLFF TGTGCCAGCAGCTTAGCGACAGGGGCGGCAAAACTGTTTTTT
TRBD2 TRBJ2-7 17 few TRBV3-1/TRBV3-2 CASSQDTSGGGSYEQYF TGTGCCAGCAGCCAAGATACTAGCGGGGGGGGCTCCTACGAGCAGTACTTC
- TRBJ1-1 13 - TRBV2 CASSWGLNTEAFF TGTGCCAGCAGTTGGGGGCTGAACACTGAAGCTTTCTTT
- TRBJ1-2 13 - TRBV5-1 CASSREGSYGYTF TGCGCCAGCAGCCGCGAGGGCAGCTATGGCTACACCTTC
- TRBJ2-3 13 - TRBV10-1 CASSDGGTDTQYF TGCGCCAGCAGTGACGGGGGCACAGATACGCAGTATTTT
TRBD1 TRBJ2-5 14 few TRBV24-1 CATSDADRGETQYF TGTGCCACCAGTGATGCCGACAGGGGGGAGACCCAGTACTTC
- TRBJ1-1 13 few TRBV18 CASCKQENTEAFF TGTGCCAGCTGCAAACAGGAGAACACTGAAGCTTTCTTT
TRBD1 TRBJ2-3 13 - TRBV7-2 CASSFGQANTQYF TGTGCCAGCAGCTTTGGACAGGCCAATACGCAGTATTTT
TRBD2 TRBJ2-3 15 - TRBV10-2 CASLGGSGGTDTQYF TGCGCCAGTCTGGGGGGTAGCGGGGGGACAGATACGCAGTATTTT
- TRBJ2-5 14 - TRBV7-9 CASSLTPGKETQYF TGTGCCAGCAGCCTTACCCCGGGAAAAGAGACCCAGTACTTC
- TRBJ1-5 14 - TRBV6-5 CASSPGDRDQPQHF TGTGCCAGCAGTCCAGGGGATCGCGATCAGCCCCAGCATTTT
- TRBJ1-3 16 - TRBV10-3 CAISETRDSSGNTIYF TGTGCCATCAGTGAGACGAGAGACAGCTCTGGAAACACCATATATTTT
TRBD2 TRBJ2-1 15 - TRBV5-1 CASSSSGADYNEQFF TGCGCCAGCAGCTCTAGCGGGGCCGACTACAATGAGCAGTTCTTC
- TRBJ1-2 13 - TRBV6-2/TRBV6-3 CASSYFPGEGYTF TGTGCCAGCAGTTACTTTCCAGGGGAGGGCTACACCTTC
TRBD1 TRBJ1-2 12 few TRBV3-1/TRBV3-2 CASSSTGDGYTF TGTGCCAGCAGTTCTACAGGGGACGGCTACACCTTC
- TRBJ1-1 14 - TRBV19 CASSNKGLRTEAFF TGTGCCAGTAGTAACAAGGGGCTGCGCACTGAAGCTTTCTTT
- TRBJ1-6 14 - TRBV2 CASSEDSHNSPLHF TGTGCCAGCAGTGAGGACTCTCACAATTCACCCCTCCACTTT
TRBD2 TRBJ2-3 15 - TRBV2 CASTIPSGVADTQYF TGTGCCAGCACCATACCTAGCGGGGTAGCAGATACGCAGTATTTT
- TRBJ1-1 13 - TRBV2 CASSDDGRTEAFF TGTGCCAGCAGCGATGACGGGAGGACTGAAGCTTTCTTT
TRBD1 TRBJ2-2 16 - TRBV19 CASSIYGQGGGGELFF TGTGCCAGTAGTATTTACGGACAGGGCGGAGGCGGGGAGCTGTTTTTT
- TRBJ2-5 16 once TRBV19 CASSAVQLRGKETQYF TGTGCCAGTAGTGCCGTCCAACTACGCGGAAAAGAGACCCAGTACTTC
- TRBJ2-6 14 few TRBV27 CASTQGNGANVLTF TGTGCCAGCACTCAGGGGAACGGGGCCAACGTCCTGACTTTC
- TRBJ1-2 12 - TRBV12-3/TRBV12-4 CASRGTEGGYTF TGTGCCAGCAGAGGGACGGAGGGAGGCTACACCTTC
TRBD1 TRBJ1-2 14 - TRBV6-5 CASTLSSGGDGYTF TGTGCCAGCACCCTCAGTTCAGGGGGAGATGGCTACACCTTC
TRBD1 TRBJ2-7 14 - TRBV18 CASSPGTDVYEQYF TGTGCCAGCTCACCCGGGACAGACGTCTACGAGCAGTACTTC
- TRBJ1-6 14 few TRBV5-4 CASSLGQKDSPLHF TGTGCCAGCAGCCTTGGACAAAAAGATTCACCCCTCCACTTT